This T cell receptor beta chain was observed in a study of PD-L1 blockade in urothelial cancer. The overall study: Prior chemotherapy regimens per patient numbered 0 to 3. Median T cell yield from blood was about 130,000.

Germline CDR1 reads SNHLY; CDR2 reads FYNNEI. With 0 bases removed from V and 1 base from J, the gap between germline ends came to 9 bases. CDR3 size: 15 residues. TCRdb's table, derived via immunoSEQ multiplex PCR, lists solely in-frame clones and lacks some. This repertoire shows roughly 38,000 clones, roughly 87% found once; its top ten account for roughly 3.6%. A remark on this clone: The antigen is not known.

Study-wide results and caveats: Sub-median blood TCR clonality before treatment predicted longer survival.

Patients' cancers were locally advanced or metastatic urothelial carcinomas. The clonotype was recovered from a man in his 70s with urothelial cancer. The chain carries TRBV2 and TRBJ1-1, with D unclear. Sequencing used PBMCs, obtained around atezolizumab (anti-PD-L1) treatment. CDR3 DNA sequence: TGTGCCAGCAGTGAAGCGAGGCATAAGAACACTGAAGCTTTCTTT. It is translated as CASSEARHKNTEAFF.